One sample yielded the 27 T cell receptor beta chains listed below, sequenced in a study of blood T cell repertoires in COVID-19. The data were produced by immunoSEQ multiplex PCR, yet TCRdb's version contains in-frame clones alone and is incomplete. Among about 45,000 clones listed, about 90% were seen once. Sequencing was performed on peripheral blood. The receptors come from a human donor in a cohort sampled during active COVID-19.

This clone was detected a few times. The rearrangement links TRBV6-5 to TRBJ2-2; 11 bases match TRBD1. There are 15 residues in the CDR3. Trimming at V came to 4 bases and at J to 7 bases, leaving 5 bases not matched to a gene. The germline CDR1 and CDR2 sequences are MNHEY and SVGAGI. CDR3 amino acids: CASSWGQGVGGELFF. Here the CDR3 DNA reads TGTGCCAGCAGTTGGGGACAGGGGGTAGGCGGGGAGCTGTTTTTT.

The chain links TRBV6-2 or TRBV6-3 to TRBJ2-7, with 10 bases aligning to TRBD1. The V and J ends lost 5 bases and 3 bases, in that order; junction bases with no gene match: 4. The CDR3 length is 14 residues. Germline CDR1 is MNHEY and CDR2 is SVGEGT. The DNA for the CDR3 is TGTGCCAGCAGTCAAGGACAGGGGGGCTACGAGCAGTACTTC. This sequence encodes CASSQGQGGYEQYF.

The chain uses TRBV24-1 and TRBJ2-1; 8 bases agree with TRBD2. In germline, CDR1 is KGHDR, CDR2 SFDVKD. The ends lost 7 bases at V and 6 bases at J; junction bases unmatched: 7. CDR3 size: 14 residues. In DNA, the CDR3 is TGTGCCACCAGCGGCGGGGGGTTGATCAATGAGCAGTTCTTC. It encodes CATSGGGLINEQFF.

Written as DNA, the CDR3 is TGTGCCAGCTCATCTCTTAACAGCTACGGCAACTATGGCTACACCTTC. Translation gives CASSSLNSYGNYGYTF. The genes are TRBV18 and TRBJ1-2, with D unresolved. Trimming cost V 5 bases and J 2 bases, with 18 bases left between them. The CDR3 has 16 residues. The germline V gene encodes CDR1 KGHSH and CDR2 LQKENI.

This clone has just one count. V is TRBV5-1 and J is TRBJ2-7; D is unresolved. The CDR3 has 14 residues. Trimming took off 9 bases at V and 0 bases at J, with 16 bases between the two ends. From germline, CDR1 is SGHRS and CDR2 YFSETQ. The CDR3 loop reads CATSREDTSYEQYF. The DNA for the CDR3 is TGCGCCACCTCACGAGAAGACACCTCCTACGAGCAGTACTTC. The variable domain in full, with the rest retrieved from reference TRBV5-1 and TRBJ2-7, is KAGVTQTPRYLIKTRGQQVTLSCSPISGHRSVSWYQQTPGQGLQFLFEYFSETQRNKGNFPGRFSGRQFSNSRSEMNVSTLELGDSALYLCATSREDTSYEQYFGPGTRLTVT.

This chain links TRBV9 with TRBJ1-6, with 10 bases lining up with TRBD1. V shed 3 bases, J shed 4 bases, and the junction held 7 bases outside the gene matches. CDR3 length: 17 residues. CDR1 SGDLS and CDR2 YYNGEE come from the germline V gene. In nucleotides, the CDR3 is TGTGCCAGCAGCGCCGGACAGGGGGAGCCTTATAATTCACCCCTCCACTTT. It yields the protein CASSAGQGEPYNSPLHF. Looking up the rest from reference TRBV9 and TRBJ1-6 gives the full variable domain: DSGVTQTPKHLITATGQRVTLRCSPRSGDLSVYWYQQSLDQGLQFLIQYYNGEERAKGNILERFSAQQFPDLHSELNLSSLELGDSALYFCASSAGQGEPYNSPLHFGNGTRLTVT.

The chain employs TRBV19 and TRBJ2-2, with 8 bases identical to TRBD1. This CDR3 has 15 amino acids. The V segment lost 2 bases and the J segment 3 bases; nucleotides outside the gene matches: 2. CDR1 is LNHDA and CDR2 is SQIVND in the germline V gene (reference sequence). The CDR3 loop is CASSIMDRDTGELFF. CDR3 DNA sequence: TGTGCCAGTAGTATAATGGACAGGGACACCGGGGAGCTGTTTTTT.

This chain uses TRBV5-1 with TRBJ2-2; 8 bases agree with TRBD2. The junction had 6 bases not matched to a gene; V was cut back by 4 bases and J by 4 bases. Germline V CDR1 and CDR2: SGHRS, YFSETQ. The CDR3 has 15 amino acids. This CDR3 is CASSPGLAPTGELFF. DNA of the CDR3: TGCGCCAGCAGCCCCGGACTAGCTCCCACCGGGGAGCTGTTTTTT.

The CDR3 spells CASSQVGQGHEQYF. In DNA form, the CDR3 reads TGCGCCAGCAGCCAAGTCGGACAGGGTCACGAGCAGTACTTC. V usage is TRBV4-1 and J usage is TRBJ2-7; 8 nucleotides align to TRBD1. With 1 base clipped from V and 5 bases from J, the junction kept 4 bases outside the gene matches. Germline CDR1 reads MGHRA; CDR2 reads YSYEKL. CDR3 length: 14 residues.

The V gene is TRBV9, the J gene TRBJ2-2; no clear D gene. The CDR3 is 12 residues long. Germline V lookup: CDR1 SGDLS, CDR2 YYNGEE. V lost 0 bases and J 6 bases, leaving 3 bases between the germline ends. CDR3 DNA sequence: TGTGCCAGCAGCGTAGTAGCCGGGGAGCTGTTTTTT. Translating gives CASSVVAGELFF.

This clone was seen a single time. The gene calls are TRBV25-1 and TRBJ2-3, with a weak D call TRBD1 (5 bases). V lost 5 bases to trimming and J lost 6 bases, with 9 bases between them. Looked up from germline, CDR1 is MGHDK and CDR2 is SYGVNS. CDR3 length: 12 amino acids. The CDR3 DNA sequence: TGTGCCAGCAGTTTGGCAGGGGATACGCAGTATTTT. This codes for CASSLAGDTQYF. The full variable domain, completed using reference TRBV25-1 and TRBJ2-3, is EADIYQTPRYLVIGTGKKITLECSQTMGHDKMYWYQQDPGMELHLIHYSYGVNSTEKGDLSSESTVSRIRTEHFPLTLESARPSHTSQYLCASSLAGDTQYFGPGTRLTVL.

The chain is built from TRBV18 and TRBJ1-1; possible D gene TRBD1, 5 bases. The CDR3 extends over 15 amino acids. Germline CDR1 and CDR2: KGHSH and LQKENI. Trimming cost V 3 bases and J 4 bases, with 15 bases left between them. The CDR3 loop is CASSPMTALGTEAFF. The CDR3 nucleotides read TGTGCCAGCTCACCCATGACAGCCTTGGGCACTGAAGCTTTCTTT.

In DNA, the CDR3 is TGTGCCAGCAGTTCCCCGACAGGAGCTAACTATGGCTACACCTTC. It is translated as CASSSPTGANYGYTF. The chain has TRBV25-1 and TRBJ1-2; tentative D call: TRBD1 (6 bases). The CDR3 totals 15 residues. Germline V gene lookup returns CDR1 MGHDK and CDR2 SYGVNS. The ends were cut back, 5 bases at V and 0 bases at J, with 13 bases in the middle.

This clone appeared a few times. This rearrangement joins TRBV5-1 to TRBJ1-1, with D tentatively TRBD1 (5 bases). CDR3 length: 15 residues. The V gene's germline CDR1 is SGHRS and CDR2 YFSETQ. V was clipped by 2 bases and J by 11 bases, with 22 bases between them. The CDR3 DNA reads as TGCGCCAGCAGCTTCGCCGCCGACGGGACTTTGGTGGCTTTCTTT. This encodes CASSFAADGTLVAFF. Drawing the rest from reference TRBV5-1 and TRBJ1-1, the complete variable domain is KAGVTQTPRYLIKTRGQQVTLSCSPISGHRSVSWYQQTPGQGLQFLFEYFSETQRNKGNFPGRFSGRQFSNSRSEMNVSTLELGDSALYLCASSFAADGTLVAFFGQGTRLTVV.

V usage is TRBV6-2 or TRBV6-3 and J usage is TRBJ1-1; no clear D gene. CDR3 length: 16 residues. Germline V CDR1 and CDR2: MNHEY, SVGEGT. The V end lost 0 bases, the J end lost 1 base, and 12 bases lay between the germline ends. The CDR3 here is CASSYSPWRQNTEAFF. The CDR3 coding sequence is TGTGCCAGCAGTTACTCCCCCTGGAGGCAGAACACTGAAGCTTTCTTT.

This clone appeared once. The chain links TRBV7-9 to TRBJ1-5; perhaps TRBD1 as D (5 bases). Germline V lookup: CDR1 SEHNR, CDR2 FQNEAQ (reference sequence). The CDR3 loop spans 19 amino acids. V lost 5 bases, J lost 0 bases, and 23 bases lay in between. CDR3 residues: CASSQTRGTDHFSNQPQHF. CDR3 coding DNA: TGTGCCAGCAGCCAAACCCGGGGGACGGATCATTTTAGCAATCAGCCCCAGCATTTT.

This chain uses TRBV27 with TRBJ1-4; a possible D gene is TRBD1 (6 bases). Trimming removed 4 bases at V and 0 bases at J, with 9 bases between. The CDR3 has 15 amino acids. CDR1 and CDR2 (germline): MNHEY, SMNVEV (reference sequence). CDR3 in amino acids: CASSSSGATNEKLFF. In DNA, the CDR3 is TGTGCCAGCAGTTCCTCAGGGGCAACTAATGAAAAACTGTTTTTT.

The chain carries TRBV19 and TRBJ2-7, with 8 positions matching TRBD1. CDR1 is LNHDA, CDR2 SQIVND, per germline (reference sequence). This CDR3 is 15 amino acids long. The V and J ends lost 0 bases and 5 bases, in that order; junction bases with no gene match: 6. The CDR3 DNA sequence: TGTGCCAGTAGTATAGATCAATCAGGGGGCGACGAGCAGTACTTC. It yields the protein CASSIDQSGGDEQYF.

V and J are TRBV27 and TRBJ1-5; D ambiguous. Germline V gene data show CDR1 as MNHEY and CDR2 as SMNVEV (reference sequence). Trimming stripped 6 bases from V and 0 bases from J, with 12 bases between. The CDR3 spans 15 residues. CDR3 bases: TGTGCCAGCAGAGCGACTGTTGTTAGCAATCAGCCCCAGCATTTT. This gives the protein CASRATVVSNQPQHF.

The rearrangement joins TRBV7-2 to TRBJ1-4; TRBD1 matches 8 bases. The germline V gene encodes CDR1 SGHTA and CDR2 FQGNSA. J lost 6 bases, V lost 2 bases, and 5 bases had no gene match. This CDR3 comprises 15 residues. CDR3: CASSLHDRGYEKLFF. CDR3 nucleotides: TGTGCCAGCAGCTTACATGACAGGGGTTATGAAAAACTGTTTTTT.

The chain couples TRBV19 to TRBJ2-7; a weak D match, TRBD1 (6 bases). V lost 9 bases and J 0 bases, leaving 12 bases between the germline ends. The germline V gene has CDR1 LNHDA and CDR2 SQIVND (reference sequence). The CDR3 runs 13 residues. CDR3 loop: CASSLGGSYEQYF. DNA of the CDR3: TGTGCCAGCTCTTTAGGGGGCTCCTACGAGCAGTACTTC.

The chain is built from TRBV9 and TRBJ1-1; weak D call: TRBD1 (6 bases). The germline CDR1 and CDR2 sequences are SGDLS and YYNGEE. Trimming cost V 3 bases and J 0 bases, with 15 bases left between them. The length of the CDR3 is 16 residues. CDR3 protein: CASSDNRDKMNTEAFF. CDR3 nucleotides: TGTGCCAGCAGCGATAACAGGGACAAGATGAACACTGAAGCTTTCTTT.

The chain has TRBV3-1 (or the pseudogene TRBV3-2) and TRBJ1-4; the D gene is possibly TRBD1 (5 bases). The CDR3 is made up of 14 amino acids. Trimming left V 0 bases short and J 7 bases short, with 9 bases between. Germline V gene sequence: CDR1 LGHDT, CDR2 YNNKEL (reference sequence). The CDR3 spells CASSQDRRGEKLFF. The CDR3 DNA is TGTGCCAGCAGCCAAGATCGTAGGGGTGAAAAACTGTTTTTT.

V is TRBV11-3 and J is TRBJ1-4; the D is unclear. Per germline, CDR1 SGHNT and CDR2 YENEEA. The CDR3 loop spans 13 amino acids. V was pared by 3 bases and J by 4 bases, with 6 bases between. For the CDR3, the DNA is TGTGCCAGCAGCTTCCGGTATAATGAAAAACTGTTTTTT. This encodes CASSFRYNEKLFF.

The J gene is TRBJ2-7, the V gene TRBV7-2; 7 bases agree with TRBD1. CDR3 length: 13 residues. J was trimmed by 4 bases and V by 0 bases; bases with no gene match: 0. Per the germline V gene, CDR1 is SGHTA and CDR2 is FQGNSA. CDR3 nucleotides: TGTGCCAGCAGCTTAGCGGGACAGTACGAGCAGTACTTC. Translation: CASSLAGQYEQYF.

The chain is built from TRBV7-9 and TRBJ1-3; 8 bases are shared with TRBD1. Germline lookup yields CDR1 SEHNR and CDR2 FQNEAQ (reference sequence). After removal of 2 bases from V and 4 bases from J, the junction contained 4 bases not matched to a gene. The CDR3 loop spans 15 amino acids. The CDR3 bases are TGTGCCAGCAGCTTAAACAGGGGGGCAGGAAACACCATATATTTT. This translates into CASSLNRGAGNTIYF.

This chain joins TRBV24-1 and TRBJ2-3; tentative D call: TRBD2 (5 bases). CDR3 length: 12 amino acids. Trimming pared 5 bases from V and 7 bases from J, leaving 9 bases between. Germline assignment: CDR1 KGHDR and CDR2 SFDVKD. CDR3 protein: CATSGGLNTQYF. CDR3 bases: TGTGCCACCAGTGGCGGGTTGAATACGCAGTATTTT.